Presented here are 16 T cell receptor beta chains from one specimen sequenced in a study of regulatory T cells in long-lasting Graves disease (dated by TCRdb to the early 2020s). The sample's time point label, in plain terms: persistent/refractory GD, antithyroid drugs over 5 years with positive TRAb. RNA was extracted from PBMCs in TRIzol for both TCR sequencing and RNA sequencing. To prepare the library, multiplex PCR was applied. Sequenced on an Illumina HiSeq 4000. iRepertoire HTBI primers and Arm-PCR amplification of CDR3 regions were used to construct TCR beta libraries. The raw public reads went through TCRdb reprocessing: fastp at Q25, MiXCR clone calling, in-frame beta chains kept. A single entry per CDR3 protein holds the most common genes and DNA from its merged rows. For this sample there are about 470,000 distinct CDR3 sequences; about a fifth appear just once. The ten top clones hold over 6% of the sample.

This specimen was peripheral blood mononuclear cells (PBMCs), taken when the disease was refractory, from a patient treated with antithyroid drugs. All receptors derive from a female donor with Graves disease.

This clonotype was observed a single time. The V and J genes are TRBV30 and TRBJ1-1, with D hard to call. Trimming shortened V by 0 bases and J by 10 bases, and 27 bases separated the two germline ends. CDR3 length: 17 amino acids. CDR1 is GTSNPN and CDR2 is SVGIG in the germline V gene (reference sequence). This CDR3 reads CAWSVMSDSVPTKAAFF. The CDR3 DNA sequence: TGTGCCTGGAGTGTCATGTCGGATTCAGTCCCCACAAAGGCAGCTTTCTTT.

The chain recombines TRBV20-1 with TRBJ2-5; 14 nucleotides align to TRBD2. CDR3 size: 17 residues. Per the germline V gene, CDR1 is DFQATT and CDR2 is SNEGSKA (reference sequence). V shed 0 bases, J shed 4 bases, and the junction held 7 bases outside the gene matches. Here the CDR3 reads CSARDPTSGGASETQYF. In DNA form, the CDR3 reads TGCAGTGCTAGAGATCCGACTAGCGGGGGGGCTTCAGAGACCCAGTACTTC.

The V gene is TRBV5-5, the J gene TRBJ1-5; D may be TRBD1 (5 bases). Germline V CDR1 and CDR2: SGHKS, YYEKEE (reference sequence). The CDR3 has 16 amino acids. Trimming pared 0 bases from V and 7 bases from J, leaving 17 bases between. The chain's CDR3 is CASSLESGGKRQPQHF. The CDR3 coding sequence is TGTGCCAGCAGCTTGGAGTCCGGGGGGAAACGGCAGCCCCAGCATTTT.

As to this clonotype: It is likely a read error: a sequence one base away is far more abundant. V is TRBV2 and J is TRBJ2-5; tentatively, D is TRBD2 (5 bases). The CDR3 length is 15 residues. Trimming removed 8 bases at V and 0 bases at J, with 16 bases between. CDR1 SNHLY and CDR2 FYNNEI come from the germline V gene. The CDR3, as DNA: TGTGCCAGCGGGAGACGGGGATTAGACCAAGAGACCCAGTACTTC. Its protein product is CASGRRGLDQETQYF.

The chain recombines TRBV5-1 with TRBJ1-5; no clear D gene. This CDR3 is 14 amino acids long. Germline V lookup: CDR1 SGHRS, CDR2 YFSETQ. V lost 2 bases and J lost 7, with 13 bases in between. Here the CDR3 DNA reads TGCGCCAGCAGCTTTGTAGAGGGAGGCCAGCCCCAGCATTTT. Protein sequence: CASSFVEGGQPQHF.

The rearrangement links TRBV12-3 or TRBV12-4 to TRBJ2-3; D is undetermined. V lost 4 bases and J 0 bases, leaving 20 bases between the germline ends. CDR3 size: 18 residues. The CDR3 protein is CASSSAEVGDYSTDTQYF. CDR3 nucleotides: TGTGCCAGCAGTTCGGCAGAGGTCGGCGATTATAGCACAGATACGCAGTATTTT.

The sample holds many counts of this clonotype. The V call is TRBV12-3 or TRBV12-4, the J call TRBJ1-1; weak D call: TRBD1 (5 bases). The CDR3 sequence is 16 residues long. Trimming removed 6 bases at V and 0 bases at J, with 17 bases between. DNA of the CDR3: TGTGCCAGCAGCCTATGGGGCGGACGGTTGAACACTGAAGCTTTCTTT. It yields the protein CASSLWGGRLNTEAFF.

A few counts support this clonotype. The chain recombines TRBV6-2 or TRBV6-3 with TRBJ2-5; D ambiguous. CDR3 length: 15 amino acids. The germline gives CDR1 MNHEY, CDR2 SVGEGT. V gave up 0 bases and J gave up 5 bases, with 13 bases separating them. The CDR3 coding sequence is TGTGCCAGCAGTTACTCACAAAACTCTGGTGAGACCCAGTACTTC. Translated, it gives CASSYSQNSGETQYF.

The table lists this clonotype with many counts. The chain couples TRBV13 to TRBJ1-2; weak D call: TRBD1 (5 bases). Germline lookup yields CDR1 PRHDT and CDR2 FYEKMQ (reference sequence). CDR3 length equals 16 residues. Trimming took 5 bases from V and 4 from J, leaving 20 bases between them. The CDR3 sequence is CASSLRGKALGYGYTF. The CDR3, as DNA: TGTGCCAGCAGCCTCCGGGGGAAAGCCCTGGGCTATGGCTACACCTTC.

This clonotype was seen more than once but under ten times. The V gene is TRBV2, the J gene TRBJ1-2; 7 nucleotides align to TRBD1. V lost 5 bases and J lost 6; bases outside the gene matches: 6. In germline, CDR1 is SNHLY, CDR2 FYNNEI. This CDR3 region has 13 residues. CDR3 sequence: CASSYRGSDGYTF. The CDR3 coding sequence is TGTGCCAGCAGTTACAGGGGCTCGGATGGCTACACCTTC.

This chain uses TRBV7-9 with TRBJ2-7; D remains unclear. V lost 2 bases, J lost 6 bases, and 8 bases lay in between. This CDR3 spans 12 amino acids. Per germline, CDR1 SEHNR and CDR2 FQNEAQ (reference sequence). This CDR3 reads CASSLPVGEQYF. DNA for the CDR3: TGTGCCAGCAGCTTACCCGTTGGCGAGCAGTACTTC.

For this clonotype: Since a much larger clone is just one base distant, this may be a read error. The V gene is TRBV11-2, the J gene TRBJ1-4, with TRBD1 matching over 9 bases. V was pared by 5 bases and J by 12 bases, with 10 bases of the junction left unmatched. Germline values: CDR1 SGHAT, CDR2 FQNNGV. CDR3 length: 14 amino acids. This CDR3 is CASSMGQGGEELFF. The CDR3 region has the DNA TGTGCCAGCAGCATGGGACAGGGAGGAGAAGAACTGTTTTTT.

The chain recombines TRBV19 with TRBJ2-7; D not resolved. The germline CDR1 and CDR2 sequences are LNHDA and SQIVND (reference sequence). Trimming took off 0 bases at V and 3 bases at J, with 12 bases between the two ends. CDR3 size: 15 residues. CDR3 DNA: TGTGCCAGTAGTATAGAAAAAGGCGAAAGCTACGAGCAGTACTTC. Encoded protein: CASSIEKGESYEQYF.

This clonotype was counted ten times or more. One junction end does not reproduce the germline sequence, and a read error may be involved. This sequence joins TRBV7-9 and TRBJ2-5; the match to TRBD1 covers 9 bases. Per the germline V gene, CDR1 is SEHNR and CDR2 is FQNEAQ (reference sequence). This CDR3 region has 15 residues. Here the CDR3 DNA reads TGTGCTAGCAGCTTAGGGGACAGGGACCAAGAGACCCAGTACTTC. It specifies CASSLGDRDQETQYF.

This clonotype came up many times. The chain is built from TRBV28 and TRBJ1-5; possibly TRBD1 for D (5 bases). Trimming cost V 5 bases and J 5 bases, with 16 bases left between them. This CDR3 is 15 amino acids long. Germline V gives CDR1 MDHEN, CDR2 SYDVKM. The CDR3 region has the DNA TGTGCCAGCAGTCTCGGGGGGGGGAGGGATCAGCCCCAGCATTTT. Protein product: CASSLGGGRDQPQHF.

This clonotype has ten or more counts. The V and J genes are TRBV6-9 and TRBJ1-4, with D perhaps matching TRBD1 (5 bases). Deletions cut 3 bases from V and 5 bases from J, with 16 bases between. Germline CDR1 is MNHGY and CDR2 is SVAAGI. The CDR3 is 16 residues long. CDR3 region: CASSYSPRDGNEKLFF. CDR3 DNA sequence: TGTGCCAGCAGTTACTCCCCCCGGGACGGGAATGAAAAACTGTTTTTT.